The TCR beta chain described here comes from a study of T-cell memory formation after mild COVID-19. There are a few counts of this clonotype. Each CDR3 protein is one row after TCRdb ran MiXCR on the 5' RACE reads. The table has about 600,000 distinct CDR3 sequences, about 20% seen once. The V gene's germline CDR1 is SGHRS and CDR2 YFSETQ. The CDR3 extends over 17 amino acids. The V gene lost 0 bases and the J gene lost 3 bases, with 16 bases spanning the gap. The sequenced sample consisted of PBMCs or a T cell subset sorted from them (not recorded which). The sequence was obtained from an adult woman who had mild COVID-19 (a few samples of this study predate the infection). Cell type and time point are not known. The chain uses TRBV5-1 and TRBJ2-1, with TRBD2 as a possible D gene (6 bases). For the CDR3, the DNA is TGCGCCAGCAGCTTGGTCGCTAGGGCGGGAAGCTACAATGAGCAGTTCTTC. Translating gives CASSLVARAGSYNEQFF. Based on the CDR3 plus reference TRBV5-1 and TRBJ2-1, the full variable domain is KAGVTQTPRYLIKTRGQQVTLSCSPISGHRSVSWYQQTPGQGLQFLFEYFSETQRNKGNFPGRFSGRQFSNSRSEMNVSTLELGDSALYLCASSLVARAGSYNEQFFGPGTRLTVL.